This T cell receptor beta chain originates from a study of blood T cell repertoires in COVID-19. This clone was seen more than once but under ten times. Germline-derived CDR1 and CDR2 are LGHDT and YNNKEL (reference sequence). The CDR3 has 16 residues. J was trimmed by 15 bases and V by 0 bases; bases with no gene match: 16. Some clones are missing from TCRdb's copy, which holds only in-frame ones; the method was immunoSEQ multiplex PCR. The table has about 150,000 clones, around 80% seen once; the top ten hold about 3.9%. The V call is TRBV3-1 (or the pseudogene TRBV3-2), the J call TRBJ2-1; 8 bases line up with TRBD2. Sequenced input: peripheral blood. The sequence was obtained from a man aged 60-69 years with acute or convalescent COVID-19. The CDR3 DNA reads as TGTGCCAGCAGCCAAGAGGCCAAGCGGGAGAGCTCGAAGGTGTTCTTC. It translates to CASSQEAKRESSKVFF.